These T cell receptor beta chains were read from a single sample in a study of early T cells in non-severe SARS-CoV-2 infection. MiXCR, applied by TCRdb to the 5' RACE reads, yields one record per CDR3 protein. Altogether roughly 54,000 distinct CDR3 sequences are present, about 8% being singletons, with the ten largest covering roughly a tenth. The sequences come from whole blood, collected at baseline. All receptors come from an adult who was a healthcare worker with PCR-confirmed SARS-CoV-2 infection or an uninfected control (not recorded which). The conserved cysteine and the conserved F or W are not part of the CDR3 here.

V	length	J	CDR3
TRBV12-3/TRBV12-4	14	TRBJ2-3	ASSADQGNPGDTQY
TRBV7-9	14	TRBJ2-7	ASSPGTSGRGYEQY
TRBV27	13	TRBJ2-7	ASSRLAGSSYEQY
TRBV7-2	11	TRBJ2-7	ASSFNEGDEQY
TRBV20-1	12	TRBJ2-7	SASGSHNTYEQY
TRBV7-9	16	TRBJ2-1	ASSLEQRTSGRLDEQF
TRBV6-4	12	TRBJ2-3	ASSEFRGGSTQY
TRBV14	12	TRBJ1-1	ASSQDREGTEAF
TRBV29-1	12	TRBJ1-1	SALYSELSPEAF
TRBV7-9	12	TRBJ2-5	ASSLGYSQETQY
TRBV25-1	13	TRBJ2-7	ASSGRDRAFSEQY
TRBV7-9	14	TRBJ1-4	ASSLTSPGQGEKLF
TRBV5-1	12	TRBJ2-7	ASSSYRGGREQY
TRBV11-2	12	TRBJ2-7	ASSLAGRTYEQY
TRBV6-5	11	TRBJ1-4	ASSYFPDEKLF
TRBV7-2	13	TRBJ1-2	ASSLEGGANYGYT
TRBV30	14	TRBJ2-1	AWNRARTRSYNEQF
TRBV6-5	12	TRBJ1-2	ASSMGQANYGYT
TRBV11-3	11	TRBJ2-1	ASSFRPSWEQF
TRBV7-9	10	TRBJ2-3	ASSLASYTQY
TRBV24-1	12	TRBJ2-2	ATSDPSVIGELF
TRBV27	11	TRBJ1-1	ASSFQSNTEAF
TRBV28	15	TRBJ1-1	ASSLLTGASPDTEAF
TRBV28	14	TRBJ2-2	ASSSSWLASSGELF
TRBV4-3	12	TRBJ2-7	ASSQDVTDYEQY
TRBV6-6	14	TRBJ2-3	ASSYSPSGIPDTQY
TRBV12-3/TRBV12-4	12	TRBJ2-5	ASRPGQGQETQY
TRBV20-1	10	TRBJ2-1	SAVRTGNEQF
TRBV11-2	12	TRBJ2-1	ASSFGSGRVEQF
TRBV6-6	16	TRBJ2-3	ASTPGTRRIPYTDTQY
TRBV5-4	13	TRBJ2-3	ASSLPGERTDTQY
TRBV11-2	13	TRBJ2-7	ASSLVSTRGYEQY
TRBV7-2	12	TRBJ2-3	AITSGRATDTQY
TRBV24-1	14	TRBJ2-1	ATSDRTSGEYNEQF
TRBV5-1	12	TRBJ2-7	ASSTGRTAYEQY
TRBV28	15	TRBJ1-2	ASSGTGQGEVFYGYT